One sample yielded the 31 T cell receptor beta chains listed below, sequenced in a study of blood T cell repertoires in COVID-19. Profiling relied on immunoSEQ multiplex PCR, and the TCRdb table lists in-frame clones only, not all of them. The sample carries roughly 250,000 clones, about nine tenths recorded once. Sequences were obtained from PBMCs or T cells enriched from blood (not recorded which). The receptors stem from a woman aged 35 to 49 with acute COVID-19.

The chain carries TRBV6-2 or TRBV6-3 and TRBJ1-2; a weak D match, TRBD1 (6 bases). V lost 5 bases and J lost 5, with 12 bases in between. The CDR3 spans 13 residues. CDR1 MNHEY and CDR2 SVGEGT come from the germline V gene. DNA of the CDR3: TGTGCCAGCAGTGGCGACAGGCGTTATGGCTACACCTTC. Its protein product is CASSGDRRYGYTF.

The rearrangement uses TRBV2 and TRBJ2-7; 11 nucleotides line up with TRBD2. CDR1 and CDR2 from the germline V gene are SNHLY and FYNNEI. V dropped 6 bases and J dropped 2; count of bases not matched to a gene: 6. The CDR3 length is 15 residues. The CDR3 nucleotides read TGTGCCAGCAGAAAACTAGCGGGGGAGACCTACGAGCAGTACTTC. This encodes CASRKLAGETYEQYF.

This chain connects TRBV2 to TRBJ2-1; D might be TRBD2 (7 bases). Germline-derived CDR1 and CDR2 are SNHLY and FYNNEI. This CDR3 region has 14 residues. Trimming cost V 7 bases and J 6 bases, with 16 bases left between them. The CDR3 DNA sequence: TGTGCCAGCATGTGGGGGGGCCCGGTCAATGAGCAGTTCTTC. Translating it yields CASMWGGPVNEQFF.

The V gene is TRBV2, the J gene TRBJ2-2, with D possibly being TRBD1 (6 bases). Looked up from germline, CDR1 is SNHLY and CDR2 is FYNNEI. V lost 8 bases, J lost 0 bases, and 13 bases lay in between. The CDR3 is made up of 15 amino acids. CDR3 bases: TGTGCCAGCGGGGGCCAGGGGTCGAACACCGGGGAGCTGTTTTTT. Its translation is CASGGQGSNTGELFF.

CDR3 loop: CASRPTGGMSPLHF. The CDR3 DNA reads as TGTGCCAGCAGACCGACAGGGGGCATGTCACCCCTCCACTTT. The genes are TRBV7-9 and TRBJ1-6, with TRBD1 identical over 10 bases. Unmatched junction bases numbered 6, after V lost 6 bases and J lost 10 bases. From germline, CDR1 is SEHNR and CDR2 FQNEAQ (reference sequence). CDR3 size: 14 residues.

CDR3 residues: CASSSLRTGGRGRDGYTF. DNA for the CDR3: TGTGCCAGCAGCTCGCTACGGACAGGGGGACGGGGACGGGATGGCTACACCTTC. The chain joins TRBV5-6 to TRBJ1-2; 10 nucleotides align to TRBD1. Germline V gives CDR1 SGHDT, CDR2 YYEEEE. The CDR3 runs to 18 residues. V gave up 3 bases and J gave up 6 bases; unmatched junction bases: 17.

CDR3 protein: CASTTEIAFYGYTF. CDR3 DNA: TGTGCCAGTACCACAGAAATTGCTTTCTATGGCTACACCTTC. The V gene is TRBV19, the J gene TRBJ1-2; D gene unclear. Trimming left V 7 bases short and J 4 bases short, with 16 bases between. The CDR3 consists of 14 residues. CDR1 and CDR2 from the germline V gene are LNHDA and SQIVND (reference sequence).

The CDR3 protein is CASSPPGTVIHNQPQHF. CDR3 DNA sequence: TGTGCCAGTAGTCCCCCCGGGACAGTGATACACAATCAGCCCCAGCATTTT. The genes are TRBV19 and TRBJ1-5, with 7 bases that match TRBD1. V lost 5 bases, J lost 3 bases, and 13 bases stayed unmatched. The CDR3 loop spans 17 amino acids. Germline V gives CDR1 LNHDA, CDR2 SQIVND (reference sequence).

This clone came up once. This specimen includes other DNA sequences encoding the same CDR3. This chain links TRBV5-1 with TRBJ1-2, with 9 positions matching TRBD1. There are 13 residues in the CDR3. Germline trimming cut 4 bases from V and 5 bases from J; bases unmatched to any gene: 3. The germline gives CDR1 SGHRS, CDR2 YFSETQ. The CDR3 DNA reads TGCGCCAGCAGCCAAGACAGGGGGTATGGCTACACCTTC. Translation gives CASSQDRGYGYTF.

V gene TRBV19 combines with J gene TRBJ2-3, with 13 positions matching TRBD2. Germline CDR1 LNHDA, CDR2 SQIVND (reference sequence). The J segment lost 5 bases and the V segment lost 5 bases, leaving 7 bases of the junction unmatched. This CDR3 contains 16 residues. The CDR3 DNA reads TGTGCCAGTAGTGGGAGACTAGCGGGAGGCGGAGATACGCAGTATTTT. Translating it yields CASSGRLAGGGDTQYF.

This clone was observed a few times. The chain recombines TRBV9 with TRBJ2-2; no clear D gene. V was clipped by 7 bases and J by 2 bases, with 9 bases between them. The germline gives CDR1 SGDLS, CDR2 YYNGEE. CDR3 length equals 13 residues. The CDR3 reads CASGRLNTGELFF. The CDR3 nucleotides read TGTGCCAGCGGGCGTTTAAACACCGGGGAGCTGTTTTTT.

This rearrangement joins TRBV2 to TRBJ1-5; a weak D match, TRBD1 (6 bases). Trimming shortened V by 6 bases and J by 3 bases, and 12 bases separated the two germline ends. Germline CDR1 SNHLY, CDR2 FYNNEI. This CDR3 is 14 amino acids long. Here the CDR3 DNA reads TGTGCCAGCAGCGCCGGGACACCCAATCAGCCCCAGCATTTT. Residues: CASSAGTPNQPQHF.

The V and J genes are TRBV6-2 or TRBV6-3 and TRBJ2-5, with D maybe TRBD1 (6 bases). CDR1 MNHEY and CDR2 SVGEGT come from the germline V gene. The CDR3 extends over 15 amino acids. Between the trimmed V and J ends, which lost 2 bases and 2 bases, there was a span of 12 bases. CDR3 residues: CASSYKGHPQETQYF. The DNA of the CDR3 is TGTGCCAGCAGTTACAAGGGACATCCTCAAGAGACCCAGTACTTC.

This clone was seen a single time. The gene calls are TRBV6-5 and TRBJ2-1; 7 bases align to TRBD1. The V gene end was trimmed by 6 bases and the J gene end by 2 bases; junction bases not matched to a gene: 7. Germline CDR1 MNHEY, CDR2 SVGAGI. There are 15 residues in the CDR3. In DNA form, the CDR3 reads TGTGCCAGCAGCAATGACAGGGTGGCCTACAATGAGCAGTTCTTC. Translating gives CASSNDRVAYNEQFF.

The V gene is TRBV6-5, the J gene TRBJ1-2, with 8 bases identical to TRBD1. V shed 5 bases and J 7 bases; nucleotides not matched to a gene: 9. Per germline, CDR1 MNHEY and CDR2 SVGAGI. This CDR3 contains 14 residues. The CDR3 coding sequence is TGTGCCAGCAGTCGGACTCAGGGGGCCGGTGGCTACACCTTC. This gives the protein CASSRTQGAGGYTF.

A single count supports this clone. The CDR3 spells CASSTRQGLTFF. The CDR3 DNA follows: TGTGCCAGCAGCACAAGACAGGGATTAACTTTCTTT. The chain combines TRBV11-3 with TRBJ1-1, with 7 bases aligning to TRBD1. Germline CDR1 SGHNT, CDR2 YENEEA. J lost 12 bases, V lost 5 bases, and 9 bases had no gene match. The CDR3 spans 12 residues.

Only a few counts were recorded for this clone. The chain recombines TRBV27 with TRBJ2-7; a possible D gene is TRBD1 (6 bases). The germline gives CDR1 MNHEY, CDR2 SMNVEV (reference sequence). V was cut by 5 bases and J by 3 bases, with 14 bases left in between. CDR3 length: 14 amino acids. The CDR3 here is CASSPGTLLYEQYF. The CDR3 coding sequence is TGTGCCAGCAGTCCCGGGACATTACTCTACGAGCAGTACTTC.

The V call is TRBV18, the J call TRBJ2-3, with D tentatively TRBD1 (6 bases). Trimming left V 2 bases short and J 4 bases short, with 7 bases between. This CDR3 comprises 13 residues. The germline gives CDR1 KGHSH, CDR2 LQKENI. DNA for the CDR3: TGTGCCAGCTCACCATGGGGGCCAGATACGCAGTATTTT. Amino acids: CASSPWGPDTQYF.

This chain connects TRBV6-6 to TRBJ1-2; D may be TRBD1 (6 bases). This CDR3 spans 13 amino acids. Germline V gives CDR1 MNHNY, CDR2 SVGAGI (reference sequence). DNA of the CDR3: TGTGCAGCCAGGCAGGGGATAAACTATGGCTACACCTTC. Translated: CAARQGINYGYTF.

The J gene is TRBJ1-2, the V gene TRBV2; D is ambiguous. Looked up from germline, CDR1 is SNHLY and CDR2 is FYNNEI. Trimming took off 10 bases at V and 4 bases at J, with 13 bases between the two ends. This CDR3 contains 12 residues. The CDR3 reads CAITVEAYGYTF. The DNA of the CDR3 is TGTGCCATCACAGTGGAGGCCTATGGCTACACCTTC.

The chain is built from TRBV30 and TRBJ1-3, with a possible D match to TRBD1 (6 bases). Looked up from germline, CDR1 is GTSNPN and CDR2 is SVGIG (reference sequence). Trimming stripped 3 bases from V and 2 bases from J, with 23 bases between. This CDR3 is 18 amino acids long. The CDR3 nucleotides are TGTGCCTGGAGGCCCCCTCCAGGTTATAGGGACACTGGAAACACCATATATTTT. The encoded protein is CAWRPPPGYRDTGNTIYF.

The J gene is TRBJ1-1, the V gene TRBV28; TRBD1 is a possible D gene (5 bases). Germline V gene data show CDR1 as MDHEN and CDR2 as SYDVKM. V gave up 6 bases and J gave up 8 bases, with 16 bases separating them. The CDR3 length is 13 residues. The CDR3 spells CASRLLGGGEAFF. The CDR3 DNA follows: TGTGCCAGCAGACTCCTGGGGGGGGGAGAAGCTTTCTTT.

The V call is TRBV5-1, the J call TRBJ1-1, with TRBD1 matching 8 bases. The CDR3 covers 16 residues. The J segment lost 0 bases and the V segment lost 4 bases, leaving 8 bases of the junction unmatched. Germline lookup yields CDR1 SGHRS and CDR2 YFSETQ. The CDR3 nucleotides are TGCGCCAGCAGCCACCCCAGGGGGCGAATGAACACTGAAGCTTTCTTT. Translating gives CASSHPRGRMNTEAFF.

This chain joins TRBV5-6 and TRBJ2-5, with 9 positions matching TRBD1. The germline V gene has CDR1 SGHDT and CDR2 YYEEEE. The CDR3 sequence is 16 residues long. V shed 4 bases, J shed 9 bases, and the junction held 16 bases outside the gene matches. CDR3 sequence reads: CASSTTTGGGSWAQYF. The CDR3 DNA sequence: TGTGCCAGCAGCACAACAACAGGGGGCGGCAGTTGGGCCCAGTACTTC.

This chain joins TRBV5-1 and TRBJ1-1, with a possible D match to TRBD1 (6 bases). Deletions cut 1 base from V and 11 bases from J, with 21 bases between. CDR3 length: 15 amino acids. Germline V lookup: CDR1 SGHRS, CDR2 YFSETQ. DNA of the CDR3: TGCGCCAGCAGCTTGTTGGGGCGGGGGGCAGGAAGCGCTTTCTTT. Protein product: CASSLLGRGAGSAFF.

The V call is TRBV7-5, the J call TRBJ2-5; the tabulated D call, TRBD1, remains unverified against the DNA. TRBV7-5 is labeled a pseudogene. The CDR3 is made up of 17 amino acids. The CDR3 nucleotides are TGTGTCAGAAGCTTAAAGTGTAGGGCTGGGGCCCAAGAGACCCAGTACTTC. This codes for CVRSLKCRAGAQETQYF.

V usage is TRBV3-1 (or the pseudogene TRBV3-2) and J usage is TRBJ1-3; D gene uncertain. The V end lost 0 bases, the J end lost 2 bases, and 14 bases lay between the germline ends. The CDR3 is made up of 17 amino acids. Per germline, CDR1 LGHDT and CDR2 YNNKEL (reference sequence). Here the CDR3 reads CASSQEYPGRTGNTIYF. In DNA form, the CDR3 reads TGTGCCAGCAGCCAAGAGTATCCGGGGAGGACTGGAAACACCATATATTTT.

The chain joins TRBV28 to TRBJ1-2, with D tentatively TRBD1 (6 bases). The V and J ends lost 8 bases and 6 bases respectively, with 16 bases between them. The length of the CDR3 is 13 residues. The germline CDR1 and CDR2 sequences are MDHEN and SYDVKM. The CDR3 protein is CASGGDLGDGYTF. DNA of the CDR3: TGTGCCAGCGGGGGCGACCTAGGGGATGGCTACACCTTC.

V gene TRBV6-5 combines with J gene TRBJ1-2; D is unresolved. V was clipped by 6 bases and J by 4 bases, with 15 bases between them. Per germline, CDR1 MNHEY and CDR2 SVGAGI. The CDR3 is 14 amino acids. The CDR3 DNA reads TGTGCCAGCAGCCAACTGCACCTGAGCTATGGCTACACCTTC. It codes for CASSQLHLSYGYTF.

The chain has TRBV6-5 and TRBJ2-3; 9 nucleotides match TRBD1. The CDR3 spans 14 residues. J gave up 4 bases and V 8 bases, and 7 bases lay outside the gene matches. Germline CDR1 and CDR2: MNHEY and SVGAGI. For the CDR3, the DNA is TGTGCCAGCCGCCGGGACAGGGTAGCAGATACGCAGTATTTT. The encoded protein is CASRRDRVADTQYF.

CDR3 in amino acids: CASSLRDRLSGNTIYF. The CDR3 DNA reads TGTGCCAGCAGCCTCCGGGACAGGCTCTCTGGAAACACCATATATTTT. V and J are TRBV7-2 and TRBJ1-3; 8 bases are a match to TRBD1. The CDR3 contains 16 residues. With V trimmed by 5 bases and J by 0 bases, 6 bases remained unmatched. Germline assignment: CDR1 SGHTA and CDR2 FQGNSA. The full variable domain, completed using reference TRBV7-2 and TRBJ1-3, is GAGVSQSPSNKVTEKGKDVELRCDPISGHTALYWYRQSLGQGLEFLIYFQGNSAPDKSGLPSDRFSAERTGGSVSTLTIQRTQQEDSAVYLCASSLRDRLSGNTIYFGEGSWLTVV.